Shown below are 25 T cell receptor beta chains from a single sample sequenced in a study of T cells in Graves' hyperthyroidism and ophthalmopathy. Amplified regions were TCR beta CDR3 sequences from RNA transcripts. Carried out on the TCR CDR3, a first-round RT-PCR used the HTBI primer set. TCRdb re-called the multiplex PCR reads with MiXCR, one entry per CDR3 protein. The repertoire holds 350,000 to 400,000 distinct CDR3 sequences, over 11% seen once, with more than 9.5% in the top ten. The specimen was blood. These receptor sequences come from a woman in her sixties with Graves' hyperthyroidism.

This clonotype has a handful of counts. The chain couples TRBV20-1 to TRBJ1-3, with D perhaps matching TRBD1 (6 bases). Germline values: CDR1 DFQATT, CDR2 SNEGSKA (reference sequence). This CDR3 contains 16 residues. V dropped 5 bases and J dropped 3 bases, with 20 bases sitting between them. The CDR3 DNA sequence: TGCAGTGCTGGGGGCTTTGGGGGCGCGGGTGGAAACACCATATATTTT. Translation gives CSAGGFGGAGGNTIYF.

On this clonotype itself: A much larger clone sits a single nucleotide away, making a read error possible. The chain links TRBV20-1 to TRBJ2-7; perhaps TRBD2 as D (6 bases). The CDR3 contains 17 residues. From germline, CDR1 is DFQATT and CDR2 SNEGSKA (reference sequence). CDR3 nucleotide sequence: TGCAGTGCTAGAGATACCCCGATTGATAGCGGAGCCTACGAGCCGTACTTC. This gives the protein CSARDTPIDSGAYEPYF.

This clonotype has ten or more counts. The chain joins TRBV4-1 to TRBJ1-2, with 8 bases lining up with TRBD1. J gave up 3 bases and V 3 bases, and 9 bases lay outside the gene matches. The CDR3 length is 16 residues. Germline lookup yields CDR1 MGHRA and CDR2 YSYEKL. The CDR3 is CASSQTKTGEYYGYTF. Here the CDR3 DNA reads TGCGCCAGCAGCCAGACTAAGACAGGGGAATACTATGGCTACACCTTC.

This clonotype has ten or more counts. The CDR3: CSVAGTAFYEQYF. CDR3 coding DNA: TGCAGCGTGGCCGGGACAGCTTTCTACGAGCAGTACTTC. The J gene is TRBJ2-7, the V gene TRBV29-1, with 7 bases lining up with TRBD1. The germline gives CDR1 SQVTM, CDR2 ANQGSEA. V shed 6 bases, J shed 3 bases, and the junction held 8 bases outside the gene matches. CDR3 length: 13 residues.

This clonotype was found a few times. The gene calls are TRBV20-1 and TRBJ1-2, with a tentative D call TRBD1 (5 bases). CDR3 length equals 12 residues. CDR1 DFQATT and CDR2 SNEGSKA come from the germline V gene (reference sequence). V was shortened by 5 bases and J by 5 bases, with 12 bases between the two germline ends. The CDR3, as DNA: TGCAGTGCTCCGACTGAGGGGTATGGCTACACCTTC. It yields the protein CSAPTEGYGYTF.

The CDR3 DNA reads TGTGCCAGCAGTTCTTCACCGGGACTTGGGAGGGGGGAGCAGTACTTC. Protein sequence: CASSSSPGLGRGEQYF. The rearrangement joins TRBV6-1 to TRBJ2-7, with D possibly matching TRBD2 (7 bases). CDR3 length: 16 amino acids. From germline, CDR1 is MNHNS and CDR2 SASEGT. The V end lost 5 bases, the J end lost 7 bases, and 24 bases lay between the germline ends.

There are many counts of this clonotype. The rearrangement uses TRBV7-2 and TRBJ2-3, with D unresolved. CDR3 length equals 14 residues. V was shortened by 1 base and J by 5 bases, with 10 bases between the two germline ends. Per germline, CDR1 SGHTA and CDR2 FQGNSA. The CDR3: CASSLGPLGDTQYF. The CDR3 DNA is TGTGCCAGCAGCTTAGGACCTCTAGGAGATACGCAGTATTTT.

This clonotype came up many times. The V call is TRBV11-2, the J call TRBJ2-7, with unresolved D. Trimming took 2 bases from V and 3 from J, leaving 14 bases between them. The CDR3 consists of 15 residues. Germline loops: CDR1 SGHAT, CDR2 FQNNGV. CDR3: CASSLSEGIFYEQYF. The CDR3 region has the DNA TGTGCCAGCAGCTTATCGGAAGGGATATTCTACGAGCAGTACTTC.

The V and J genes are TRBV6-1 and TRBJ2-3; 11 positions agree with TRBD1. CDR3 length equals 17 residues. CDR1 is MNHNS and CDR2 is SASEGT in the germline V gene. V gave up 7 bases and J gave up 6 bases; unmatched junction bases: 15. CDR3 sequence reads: CASNGQGAASGKDTQYF. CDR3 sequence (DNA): TGTGCCAGCAACGGACAGGGGGCAGCTAGCGGGAAGGATACGCAGTATTTT.

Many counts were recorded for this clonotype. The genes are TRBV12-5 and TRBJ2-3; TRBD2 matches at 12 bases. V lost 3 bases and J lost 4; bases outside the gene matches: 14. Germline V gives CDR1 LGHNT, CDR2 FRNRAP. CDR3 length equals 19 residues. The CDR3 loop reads CASGLPLLTSGRKADTQYF. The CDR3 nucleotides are TGTGCTAGTGGTTTACCCCTATTAACTAGCGGGAGGAAGGCAGATACGCAGTATTTT.

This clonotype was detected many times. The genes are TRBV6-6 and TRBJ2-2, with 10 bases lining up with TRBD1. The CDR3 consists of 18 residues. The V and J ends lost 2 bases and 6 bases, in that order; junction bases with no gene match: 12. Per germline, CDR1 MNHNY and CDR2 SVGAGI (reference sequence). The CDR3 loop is CASSYPIPGQGWPGELFF. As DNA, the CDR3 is TGTGCCAGCAGTTACCCCATTCCGGGACAGGGGTGGCCCGGGGAGCTGTTTTTT.

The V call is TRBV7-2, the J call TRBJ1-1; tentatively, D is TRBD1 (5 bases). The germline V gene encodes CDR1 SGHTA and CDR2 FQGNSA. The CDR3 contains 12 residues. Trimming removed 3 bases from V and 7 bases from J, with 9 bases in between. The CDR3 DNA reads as TGTGCCAGCAGCTTTTTCAGGGTTGAAGCTTTCTTT. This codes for CASSFFRVEAFF.

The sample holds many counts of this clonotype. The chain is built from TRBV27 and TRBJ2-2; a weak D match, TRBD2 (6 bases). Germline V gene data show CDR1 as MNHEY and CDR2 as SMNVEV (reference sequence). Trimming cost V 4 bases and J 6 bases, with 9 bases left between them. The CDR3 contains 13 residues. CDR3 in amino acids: CASSWGDPGELFF. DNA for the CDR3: TGTGCCAGCAGTTGGGGGGACCCCGGGGAGCTGTTTTTT.

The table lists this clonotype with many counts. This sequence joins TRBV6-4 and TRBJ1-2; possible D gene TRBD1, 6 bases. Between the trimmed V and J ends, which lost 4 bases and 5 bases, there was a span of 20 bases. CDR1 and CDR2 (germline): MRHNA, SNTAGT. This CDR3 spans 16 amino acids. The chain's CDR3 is CASSAPGWGLWYGYTF. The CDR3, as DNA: TGTGCCAGCAGTGCCCCGGGCTGGGGGCTATGGTATGGCTACACCTTC.

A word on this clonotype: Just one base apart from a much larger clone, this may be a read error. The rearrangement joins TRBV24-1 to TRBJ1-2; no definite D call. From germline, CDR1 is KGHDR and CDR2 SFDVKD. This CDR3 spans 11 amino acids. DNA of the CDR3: TGTGCCACGCAGGCTAACTGTGGCTACACCTTC. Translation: CATQANCGYTF.

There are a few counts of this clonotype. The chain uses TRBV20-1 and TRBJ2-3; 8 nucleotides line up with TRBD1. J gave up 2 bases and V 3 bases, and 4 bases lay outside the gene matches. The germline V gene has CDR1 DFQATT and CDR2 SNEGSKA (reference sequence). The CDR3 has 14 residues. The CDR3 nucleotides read TGCAGTGCTAGCCGACAGGGGACCACAGATACGCAGTATTTT. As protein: CSASRQGTTDTQYF.

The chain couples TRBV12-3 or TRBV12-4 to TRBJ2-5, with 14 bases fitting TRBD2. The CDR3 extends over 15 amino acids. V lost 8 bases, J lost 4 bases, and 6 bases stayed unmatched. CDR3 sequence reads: CASGRGLAGAETQYF. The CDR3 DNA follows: TGTGCCAGCGGCCGGGGACTAGCGGGAGCAGAGACCCAGTACTTC.

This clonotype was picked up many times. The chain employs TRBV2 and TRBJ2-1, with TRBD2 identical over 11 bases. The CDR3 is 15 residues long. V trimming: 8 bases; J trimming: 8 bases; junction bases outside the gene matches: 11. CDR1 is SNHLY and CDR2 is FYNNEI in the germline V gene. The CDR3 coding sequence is TGTGCCAGCGTCTCACTAGCGGGAGCTCTGGATGAGCAGTTCTTC. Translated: CASVSLAGALDEQFF.

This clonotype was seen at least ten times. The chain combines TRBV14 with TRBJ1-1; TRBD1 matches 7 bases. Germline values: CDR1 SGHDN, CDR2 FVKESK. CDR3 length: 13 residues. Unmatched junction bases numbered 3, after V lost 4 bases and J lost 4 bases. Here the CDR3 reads CASSLGQFTEAFF. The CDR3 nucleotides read TGTGCCAGCAGCCTGGGACAGTTCACTGAAGCTTTCTTT.

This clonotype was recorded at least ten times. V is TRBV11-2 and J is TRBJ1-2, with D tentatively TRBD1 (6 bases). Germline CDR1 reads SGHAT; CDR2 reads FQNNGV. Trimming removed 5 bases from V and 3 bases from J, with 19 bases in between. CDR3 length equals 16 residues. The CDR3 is CASSTGTSYSHYGYTF. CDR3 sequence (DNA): TGTGCCAGCAGCACCGGGACATCTTACTCTCACTATGGCTACACCTTC.

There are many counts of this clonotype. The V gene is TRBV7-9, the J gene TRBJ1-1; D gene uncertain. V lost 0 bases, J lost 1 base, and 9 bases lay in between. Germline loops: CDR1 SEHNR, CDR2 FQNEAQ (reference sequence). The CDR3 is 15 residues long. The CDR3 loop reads CASSLARNGNTEAFF. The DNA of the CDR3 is TGTGCCAGCAGCTTAGCTCGAAACGGGAACACTGAAGCTTTCTTT.

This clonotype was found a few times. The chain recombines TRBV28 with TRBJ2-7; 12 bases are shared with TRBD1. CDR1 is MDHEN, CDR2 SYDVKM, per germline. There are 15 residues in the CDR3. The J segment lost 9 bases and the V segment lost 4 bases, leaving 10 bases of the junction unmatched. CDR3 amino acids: CASSSTGTGGFGQYF. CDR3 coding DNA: TGTGCCAGCAGTTCAACCGGGACAGGGGGCTTCGGGCAGTACTTC.

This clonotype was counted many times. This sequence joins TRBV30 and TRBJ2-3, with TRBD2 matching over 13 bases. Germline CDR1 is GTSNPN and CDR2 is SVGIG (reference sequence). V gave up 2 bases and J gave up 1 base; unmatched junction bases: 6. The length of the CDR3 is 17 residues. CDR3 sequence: CAWSPGLAGVGTDTQYF. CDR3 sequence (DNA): TGTGCCTGGAGTCCTGGACTAGCGGGAGTTGGCACAGATACGCAGTATTTT. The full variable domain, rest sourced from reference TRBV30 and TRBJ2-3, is SQTIHQWPATLVQPVGSPLSLECTVEGTSNPNLYWYRQAAGRGLQLLFYSVGIGQISSEVPQNLSASRPQDRQFILSSKKLLLSDSGFYLCAWSPGLAGVGTDTQYFGPGTRLTVL.

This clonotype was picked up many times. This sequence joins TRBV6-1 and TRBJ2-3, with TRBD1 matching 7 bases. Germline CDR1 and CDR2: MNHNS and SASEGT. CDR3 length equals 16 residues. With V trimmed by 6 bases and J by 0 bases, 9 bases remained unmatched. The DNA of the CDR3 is TGTGCCAGCAGGAAAGAAGACAGGGTTAGCACAGATACGCAGTATTTT. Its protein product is CASRKEDRVSTDTQYF.

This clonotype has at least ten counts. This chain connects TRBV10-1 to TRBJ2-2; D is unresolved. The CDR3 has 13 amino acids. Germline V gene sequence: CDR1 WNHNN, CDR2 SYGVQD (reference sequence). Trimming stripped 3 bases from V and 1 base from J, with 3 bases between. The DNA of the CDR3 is TGCGCCAGCAGTGACTTGAACACCGGGGAGCTGTTTTTT. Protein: CASSDLNTGELFF.